A single sample is the source of the 23 T cell receptor beta chains below, sequenced in a study of PD-1 blockade in classical Hodgkin lymphoma. Time point described: cycle 4 day 1 (C4D1), after more than five weeks of nivolumab. Every patient had relapsed following autologous stem cell transplantation, and cohorts differed in brentuximab vedotin exposure. From thawed PBMCs, CD4+ T cells were purified using magnetic negative selection. Profiled with immunoSEQ multiplex PCR; TCRdb holds only in-frame clones, not every one. The sample lists fewer than 30,000 clones, around 79% occurring once. The sequences come from CD4+ T cells from blood, collected before the fourth cycle of nivolumab. These receptors all come from a human donor with classical Hodgkin lymphoma.

The chain combines TRBV27 with TRBJ2-1; TRBD2 matches 7 bases. Unmatched junction bases numbered 6, after V lost 8 bases and J lost 5 bases. The germline CDR1 and CDR2 sequences are MNHEY and SMNVEV (reference sequence). There are 13 residues in the CDR3. Written as DNA, the CDR3 is TGTGCCAGCCGACTAGCCGATCACAATGAGCAGTTCTTC. Translating gives CASRLADHNEQFF.

Concerning this clone itself: The junction shows a germline mismatch at one end, possibly a read error. The chain combines TRBV25-1 with TRBJ2-1, with 7 bases lining up with TRBD2. CDR3 length equals 15 residues. Germline loops: CDR1 MGHDK, CDR2 SYGVNS. The CDR3 region has the DNA TGTGCCAGCACTGAATCTAGCGGAGCCTACAATGAGCAGTTCTTC. Translated, it gives CASTESSGAYNEQFF.

The chain links TRBV5-6 to TRBJ2-3; TRBD1 is a possible D gene (6 bases). The germline V gene encodes CDR1 SGHDT and CDR2 YYEEEE. CDR3 size: 16 residues. Trimming removed 2 bases at V and 3 bases at J, with 16 bases between. The CDR3 DNA is TGTGCCAGCAGCTTTAACCCCTACAGGGCGACAGATACGCAGTATTTT. Its protein product is CASSFNPYRATDTQYF.

The rearrangement joins TRBV2 to TRBJ2-1, with 13 positions matching TRBD2. The CDR3 runs 18 residues. CDR1 and CDR2 from the germline V gene are SNHLY and FYNNEI. The V and J ends lost 2 bases and 0 bases, in that order; junction bases with no gene match: 4. CDR3 residues: CASSERRTSGSSYNEQFF. CDR3 coding DNA: TGTGCCAGCAGTGAACGTCGGACTAGCGGGAGCTCCTACAATGAGCAGTTCTTC.

The chain couples TRBV6-5 to TRBJ1-1; weak D call: TRBD1 (5 bases). There are 13 residues in the CDR3. Germline V gene sequence: CDR1 MNHEY, CDR2 SVGAGI. Deletions cut 8 bases from V and 4 bases from J, with 14 bases between. CDR3 bases: TGTGCCAGCGCAGGGTACGTGGGCACTGAAGCTTTCTTT. It is translated as CASAGYVGTEAFF.

This clone occurred a few times. The chain joins TRBV30 to TRBJ1-4, with 8 bases aligning to TRBD1. This CDR3 spans 16 amino acids. Unmatched junction bases numbered 9, after V lost 0 bases and J lost 6 bases. The V gene's germline CDR1 is GTSNPN and CDR2 SVGIG (reference sequence). The CDR3: CAWSVPTGGRDEKLFF. In DNA, the CDR3 is TGTGCCTGGAGTGTACCAACAGGGGGGAGGGATGAAAAACTGTTTTTT.

V is TRBV4-2 and J is TRBJ2-1; the match to TRBD1 covers 8 bases. The germline CDR1 and CDR2 sequences are LGHNA and YNFKEQ. This CDR3 has 17 amino acids. Trimming took 1 base from V and 9 from J; bases not matched to a gene: 14. The CDR3 here is CASSQVGLGGTGTEQFF. The CDR3 DNA reads as TGTGCCAGCAGCCAAGTGGGTCTCGGCGGGACAGGAACTGAGCAGTTCTTC.

The V call is TRBV27, the J call TRBJ2-7; D is unclear. The CDR3 consists of 15 residues. Trimming left V 1 base short and J 0 bases short, with 10 bases between. In germline, CDR1 is MNHEY, CDR2 SMNVEV (reference sequence). The CDR3 DNA reads TGTGCCAGCAGTTTATATTGGGATCTCTCCTACGAGCAGTACTTC. Protein: CASSLYWDLSYEQYF.

This clone appeared a few times. V is TRBV19 and J is TRBJ1-2; D call uncertain. Germline lookup yields CDR1 LNHDA and CDR2 SQIVND (reference sequence). The CDR3 contains 14 residues. V was pared by 3 bases and J by 3 bases, with 11 bases between. DNA of the CDR3: TGTGCCAGTAGTATGGCAAGGTCCCACTATGGCTACACCTTC. Translating it yields CASSMARSHYGYTF.

The chain joins TRBV10-3 to TRBJ2-5; no firm D call. There are 16 residues in the CDR3. In germline, CDR1 is ENHRY, CDR2 SYGVKD. V was shortened by 4 bases and J by 0 bases, with 15 bases between the two germline ends. The CDR3 reads CAISVRARLYQETQYF. The CDR3 nucleotides read TGTGCCATCAGTGTACGGGCGCGGCTGTACCAAGAGACCCAGTACTTC.

J is TRBJ2-1 and V is TRBV9; the D gene is possibly TRBD2 (5 bases). The germline CDR1 and CDR2 sequences are SGDLS and YYNGEE. The CDR3 has 14 residues. The V gene lost 1 base and the J gene lost 0 bases, with 5 bases spanning the gap. The CDR3 reads CASSVTSSYNEQFF. In DNA form, the CDR3 reads TGTGCCAGCAGCGTAACTAGCTCCTACAATGAGCAGTTCTTC.

The chain recombines TRBV6-6 with TRBJ2-2, with 8 bases identical to TRBD1. V trimming: 3 bases; J trimming: 4 bases; junction bases outside the gene matches: 4. Germline V CDR1 and CDR2: MNHNY, SVGAGI (reference sequence). This CDR3 contains 15 residues. The CDR3 reads CASSYGQGGTGELFF. DNA of the CDR3: TGTGCCAGCAGTTATGGACAGGGCGGCACCGGGGAGCTGTTTTTT.

This sequence joins TRBV7-9 and TRBJ2-2; 7 bases line up with TRBD2. Germline V lookup: CDR1 SEHNR, CDR2 FQNEAQ (reference sequence). V gave up 1 base and J gave up 2 bases; unmatched junction bases: 13. The CDR3 loop spans 19 amino acids. The CDR3 sequence: CASSLVFMAGAGNTGELFF. For the CDR3, the DNA is TGTGCCAGCAGCTTAGTTTTCATGGCGGGAGCTGGCAACACCGGGGAGCTGTTTTTT.

The chain combines TRBV7-8 with TRBJ2-5, with TRBD1 matching 9 bases. V dropped 5 bases and J dropped 5; count of bases not matched to a gene: 6. This CDR3 spans 14 amino acids. Germline CDR1 SGHVS, CDR2 FQNEAQ. The CDR3 DNA reads as TGTGCCAGCAGCCTGGACAGGGGAGGGGAGACCCAGTACTTC. The encoded protein is CASSLDRGGETQYF.

V usage is TRBV19 and J usage is TRBJ1-3; D gene unclear. CDR1 and CDR2 (germline): LNHDA, SQIVND (reference sequence). Trimming cost V 3 bases and J 0 bases, with 9 bases left between them. There are 15 residues in the CDR3. The CDR3 loop is CASSIFGDSGNTIYF. The DNA for the CDR3 is TGTGCCAGTAGTATTTTTGGGGACTCTGGAAACACCATATATTTT.

This clone was detected a few times. The chain has TRBV9 and TRBJ1-1; TRBD1 matches at 8 bases. The CDR3 runs 15 residues. Germline values: CDR1 SGDLS, CDR2 YYNGEE. V shed 5 bases, J shed 3 bases, and the junction held 9 bases outside the gene matches. CDR3 in amino acids: CASREWTGRDTEAFF. The CDR3 bases are TGTGCCAGCAGAGAATGGACAGGGCGCGACACTGAAGCTTTCTTT.

The V gene is TRBV19, the J gene TRBJ1-1, with D unclear. This CDR3 comprises 12 residues. The germline V gene encodes CDR1 LNHDA and CDR2 SQIVND (reference sequence). Trimming took off 5 bases at V and 3 bases at J, with 7 bases between the two ends. CDR3 residues: CASSADYTEAFF. CDR3 bases: TGTGCCAGTAGTGCGGACTACACTGAAGCTTTCTTT. The full variable domain, completed using reference TRBV19 and TRBJ1-1, is DGGITQSPKYLFRKEGQNVTLSCEQNLNHDAMYWYRQDPGQGLRLIYYSQIVNDFQKGDIAEGYSVSREKKESFPLTVTSAQKNPTAFYLCASSADYTEAFFGQGTRLTVV.

The genes are TRBV15 and TRBJ2-1, with D perhaps being TRBD1 or TRBD2 (5 bases each). The CDR3 is 14 residues long. Trimming took 1 base from V and 4 from J, leaving 8 bases between them. Per germline, CDR1 LNHNV and CDR2 YYDKDF (reference sequence). CDR3 sequence: CATSRGGEYNEQFF. The CDR3 DNA sequence: TGTGCCACCAGCAGAGGAGGGGAATACAATGAGCAGTTCTTC. Full variable domain (remainder filled in from reference TRBV15 and TRBJ2-1): DAMVIQNPRYQVTQFGKPVTLSCSQTLNHNVMYWYQQKSSQAPKLLFHYYDKDFNNEADTPDNFQSRRPNTSFCFLDIRSPGLGDTAMYLCATSRGGEYNEQFFGPGTRLTVL.

The J gene is TRBJ1-2, the V gene TRBV18, with 7 nucleotides matching TRBD1. J lost 4 bases, V lost 4 bases, and 9 bases had no gene match. Germline lookup yields CDR1 KGHSH and CDR2 LQKENI. This CDR3 region has 15 residues. The CDR3 is CASSRTGTNLYGYTF. The CDR3, as DNA: TGTGCCAGCTCACGGACAGGCACCAACCTCTATGGCTACACCTTC.

The rearrangement uses TRBV7-3 and TRBJ1-3; 8 nucleotides line up with TRBD1. Germline values: CDR1 SGHTA, CDR2 FQGTGA. The CDR3 is 16 residues long. V shed 4 bases, J shed 7 bases, and the junction held 12 bases outside the gene matches. In nucleotides, the CDR3 is TGTGCCAGCAGCTCAACAGGGGGTTCGAACGGGAACACCATATATTTT. Its translation is CASSSTGGSNGNTIYF.

The rearrangement joins TRBV7-2 to TRBJ1-5; D is undetermined. The length of the CDR3 is 13 residues. Trimming removed 0 bases from V and 4 bases from J, with 4 bases in between. Germline assignment: CDR1 SGHTA and CDR2 FQGNSA. CDR3 sequence: CASSLASNQPQHF. CDR3 sequence (DNA): TGTGCCAGCAGCTTAGCATCGAATCAGCCCCAGCATTTT. The variable domain in full, completed from reference TRBV7-2 and TRBJ1-5, reads GAGVSQSPSNKVTEKGKDVELRCDPISGHTALYWYRQSLGQGLEFLIYFQGNSAPDKSGLPSDRFSAERTGGSVSTLTIQRTQQEDSAVYLCASSLASNQPQHFGDGTRLSIL.

V is TRBV18 and J is TRBJ2-5; TRBD1 matches 9 bases. The DNA end favors TRBJ2-7, so the J call may be wrong. Germline CDR1 KGHSH, CDR2 LQKENI. This CDR3 is 15 amino acids long. CDR3 in DNA: TGTGCCAGCTCACCTCGCGGACAGGGGAGGTACGAGCAGTACTTC. It is translated as CASSPRGQGRYEQYF.

The rearrangement uses TRBV7-8 and TRBJ1-2; the D is unclear. Germline assignment: CDR1 SGHVS and CDR2 FQNEAQ. The CDR3 length is 14 residues. Trimming removed 5 bases from V and 2 bases from J, with 12 bases in between. For the CDR3, the DNA is TGTGCCAGCAGCCCCCGAGCCGAGAACTATGGCTACACCTTC. This gives the protein CASSPRAENYGYTF.